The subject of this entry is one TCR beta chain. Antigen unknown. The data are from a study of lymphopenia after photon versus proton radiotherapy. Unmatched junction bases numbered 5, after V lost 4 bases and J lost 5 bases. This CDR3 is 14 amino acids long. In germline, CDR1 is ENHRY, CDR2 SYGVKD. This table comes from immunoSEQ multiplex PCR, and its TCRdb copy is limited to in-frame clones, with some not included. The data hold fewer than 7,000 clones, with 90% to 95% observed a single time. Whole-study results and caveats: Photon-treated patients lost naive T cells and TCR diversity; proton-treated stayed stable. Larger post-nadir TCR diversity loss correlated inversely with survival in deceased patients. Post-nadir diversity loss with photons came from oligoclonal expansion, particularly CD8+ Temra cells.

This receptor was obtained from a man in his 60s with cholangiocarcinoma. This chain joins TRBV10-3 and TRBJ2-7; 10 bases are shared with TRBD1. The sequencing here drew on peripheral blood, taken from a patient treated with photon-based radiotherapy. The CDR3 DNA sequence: TGTGCCATCAGTGGGGGGACAGGGGTTAACGAGCAGTACTTC. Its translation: CAISGGTGVNEQYF.